This T cell receptor (beta chain) was documented in a study of blood T cell repertoires in COVID-19. The CDR3 extends over 15 amino acids. CDR1 and CDR2 (germline): SGHVS, FQNEAQ. V lost 0 bases and J 2 bases, leaving 10 bases between the germline ends. Method: immunoSEQ multiplex PCR; TCRdb's copy keeps in-frame clones and lacks some. The sample holds nearly 250,000 clones; about 80% are singletons and the top ten take around 2%. The sample consisted of peripheral blood. The source is a woman of 80 years or more with acute or convalescent COVID-19. The chain has TRBV7-8 and TRBJ1-2; D unclear. As DNA, the CDR3 is TGTGCCAGCAGCTTAGCGGAGACTGTAAACTATGGCTACACCTTC. Its protein is CASSLAETVNYGYTF.